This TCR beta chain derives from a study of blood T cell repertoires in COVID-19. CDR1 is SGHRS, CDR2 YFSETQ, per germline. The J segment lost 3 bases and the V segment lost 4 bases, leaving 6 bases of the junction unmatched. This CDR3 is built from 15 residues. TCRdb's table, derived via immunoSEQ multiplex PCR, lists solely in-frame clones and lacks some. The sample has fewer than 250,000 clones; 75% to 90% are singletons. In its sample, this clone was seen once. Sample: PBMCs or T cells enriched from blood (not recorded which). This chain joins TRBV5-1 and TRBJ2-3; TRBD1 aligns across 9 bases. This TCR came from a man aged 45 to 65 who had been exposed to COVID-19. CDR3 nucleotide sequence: TGCGCCAGCAGCCTGGGCGGGACAGGGACAGATACGCAGTATTTT. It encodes CASSLGGTGTDTQYF.